This T cell receptor beta chain was observed in a study of molecular identifiers for immune sequencing clone quantification. As for the study in general: Five portions were made in replicates from RNA of approximately 22,000 or 94,000 naive CD8 cells, and four underwent sequencing.

There are 14 residues in the CDR3. The germline gives CDR1 SEHNR, CDR2 FQNEAQ (reference sequence). With 0 bases removed from V and 0 bases from J, the gap between germline ends came to 2 bases. Preparation methods for the bulk TCR libraries were those previously described, with listed TCR primers. Each CDR3 protein gets one entry after TCRdb re-called the PCR reads with MiXCR. The table shows some 100,000 distinct CDR3 sequences, with around 20% occurring only once. Broader study findings: Even with 1 million or so naive cells present, spiked Jurkat TCR RNA from one cell was reportedly detectable.

This clonotype showed up many times. Its antigen remains unknown. Sample: naive CD8+ T cells from blood, with Jurkat cell RNA spiked in. Regarding subset: FACS-sorted CD8+CD4-CCR7+CD45RA+ naive T cells. This chain joins TRBV7-9 and TRBJ2-2; D unclear. The source of this sequence is a human donor in good health. Some libraries in this study had Jurkat cell RNA spiked in. The CDR3: CASSLATNTGELFF. CDR3 nucleotide sequence: TGTGCCAGCAGCTTAGCGACGAACACCGGGGAGCTGTTTTTT. The complete variable domain, with remaining parts taken from reference TRBV7-9 and TRBJ2-2, reads DTGVSQNPRHKITKRGQNVTFRCDPISEHNRLYWYRQTLGQGPEFLTYFQNEAQLEKSRLLSDRFSAERPKGSFSTLEIQRTEQGDSAMYLCASSLATNTGELFFGEGSRLTVL.